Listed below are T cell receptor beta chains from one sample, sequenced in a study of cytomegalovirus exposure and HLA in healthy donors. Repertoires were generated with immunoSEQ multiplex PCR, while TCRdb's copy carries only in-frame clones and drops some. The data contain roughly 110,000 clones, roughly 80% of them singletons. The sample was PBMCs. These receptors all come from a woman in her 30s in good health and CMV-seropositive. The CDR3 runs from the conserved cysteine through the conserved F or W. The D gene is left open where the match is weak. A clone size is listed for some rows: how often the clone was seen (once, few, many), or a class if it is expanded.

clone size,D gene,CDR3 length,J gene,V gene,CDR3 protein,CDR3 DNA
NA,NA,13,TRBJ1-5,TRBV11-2,CASSLSINQPQHF,TGTGCCAGCAGCTTATCAATTAATCAGCCCCAGCATTTT
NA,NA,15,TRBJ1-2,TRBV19,CASTTRGRDFYGYTF,TGTGCCAGTACCACCAGAGGCCGGGATTTCTATGGCTACACCTTC
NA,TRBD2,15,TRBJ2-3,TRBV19,CASSRLAGVVDTQYF,TGTGCCAGTAGTAGACTAGCGGGAGTGGTAGATACGCAGTATTTT
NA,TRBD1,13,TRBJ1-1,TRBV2,CASREGTGTAAFF,TGTGCCAGCAGAGAGGGGACCGGGACAGCGGCTTTCTTT
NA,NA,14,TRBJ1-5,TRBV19,CASSTNTGYQPQHF,TGTGCCAGTAGTACAAATACAGGGTATCAGCCCCAGCATTTT
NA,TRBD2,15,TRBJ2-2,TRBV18,CASSAQAGVSGELFF,TGTGCCAGCTCCGCCCAAGCGGGGGTTTCCGGGGAGCTGTTTTTT
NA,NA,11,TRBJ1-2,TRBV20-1,CSARREGGYTF,TGCAGTGCTCGCAGGGAGGGTGGCTACACCTTC
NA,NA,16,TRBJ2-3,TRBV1,CTSSQKLAGVTDTQYF,TGCACCAGCAGCCAAAAACTAGCGGGAGTCACAGATACGCAGTATTTT
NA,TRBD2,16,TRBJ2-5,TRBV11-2,CASSLVGGGGGETQYF,TGTGCCAGCAGCTTAGTCGGAGGCGGCGGGGGTGAGACCCAGTACTTC
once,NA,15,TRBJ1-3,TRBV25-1,CASRTTGGSGNTIYF,TGTGCCAGCAGGACGACCGGGGGCTCTGGAAACACCATATATTTT
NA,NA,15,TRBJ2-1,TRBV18,CASSPPGGTYNEQFF,TGTGCCAGCTCACCCCCCGGGGGAACCTACAATGAGCAGTTCTTC
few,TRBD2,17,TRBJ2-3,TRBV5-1,CASSPGTSGSRSDTQYF,TGCGCCAGCAGCCCCGGGACTAGCGGGAGTAGGTCAGATACGCAGTATTTT
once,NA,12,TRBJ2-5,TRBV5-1,CASSLVAETQYF,TGCGCCAGCAGCTTGGTGGCCGAGACCCAGTACTTC
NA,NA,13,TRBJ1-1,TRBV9,CASSSPPETEAFF,TGTGCCAGCAGCTCCCCCCCGGAGACTGAAGCTTTCTTT
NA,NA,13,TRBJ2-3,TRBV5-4,CASSPWGVDTQYF,TGTGCCAGCAGCCCCTGGGGGGTAGATACGCAGTATTTT
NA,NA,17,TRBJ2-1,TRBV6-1,CASSEFERSYSYNEQFF,TGTGCCAGCAGTGAATTCGAGCGGAGTTACTCCTACAATGAGCAGTTCTTC
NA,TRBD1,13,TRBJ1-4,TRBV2,CASTGTANEKLFF,TGTGCCAGCACCGGGACAGCTAATGAAAAACTGTTTTTT
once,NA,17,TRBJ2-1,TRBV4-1,CASSQKGDYFSYNEQFF,TGCGCCAGCAGCCAGAAGGGGGACTACTTCTCCTACAATGAGCAGTTCTTC
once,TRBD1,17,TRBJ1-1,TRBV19,CASSSLVLGQFNTEAFF,TGTGCCAGTAGTTCTCTCGTTCTGGGACAGTTTAACACTGAAGCTTTCTTT
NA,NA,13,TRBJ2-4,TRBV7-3,CASSLEVKNIQYF,TGTGCCAGCAGCTTAGAGGTCAAAAACATTCAGTACTTC
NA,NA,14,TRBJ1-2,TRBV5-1,CASSSDTGQYGYTF,TGCGCCAGCAGCTCCGACACCGGACAATATGGCTACACCTTC
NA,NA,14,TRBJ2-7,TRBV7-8,CASSRGISSYEQYF,TGTGCCAGCTCCCGGGGGATTTCGTCCTACGAGCAGTACTTC
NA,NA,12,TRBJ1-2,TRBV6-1,CASSDRNYGYTF,TGTGCCAGCAGCGACAGAAACTATGGCTACACCTTC
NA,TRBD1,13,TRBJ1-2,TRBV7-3,CASSPAGTDGYTF,TGTGCCAGCAGCCCGGCCGGGACAGATGGCTACACCTTC
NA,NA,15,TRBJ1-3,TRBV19,CASSQDVSSGNTIYF,TGTGCCAGTAGTCAAGATGTGAGCTCTGGAAACACCATATATTTT
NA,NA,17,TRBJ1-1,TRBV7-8,CASLATSLRGALTEAFF,TGTGCCAGCCTTGCCACTTCACTCCGGGGGGCGCTTACTGAAGCTTTCTTT
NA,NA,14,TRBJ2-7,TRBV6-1,CASRAVAGSYEQYF,TGTGCCAGCAGGGCAGTGGCGGGCTCCTACGAGCAGTACTTC